This is a list of T cell receptor beta chains from one sample in a study of T cell clusters in autoimmune cytopenias. From its re-call of the multiplex PCR reads, TCRdb lists each CDR3 protein once, without DNA. This sample's table has around 9,500 distinct CDR3 sequences. Sequenced: peripheral blood. These receptors were obtained from a human donor with an autoimmune cytopenia or autoimmune hepatitis (not recorded which). Each CDR3 is given with its conserved first and last residue. Each record gives: J gene, V gene, clone size, CDR3 protein. Expanded clones are given a class, and other clones once, few, many or no size at all.

j_gene: TRBJ2-5; v_gene: TRBV20-1; abundance: .; CDR3aa: CSASRLAGGETQYF
j_gene: TRBJ2-3; v_gene: TRBV7-6; abundance: medium-sized; CDR3aa: CASSLMQDTQYF
j_gene: TRBJ1-1; v_gene: TRBV5-1; abundance: medium-sized; CDR3aa: CASSLTGNTEAFF
j_gene: TRBJ2-7; v_gene: TRBV27; abundance: medium-sized; CDR3aa: CASSLGQGGSYEQYF
j_gene: TRBJ2-1; v_gene: TRBV5-6; abundance: .; CDR3aa: CASSLGVGGAQQFF
j_gene: TRBJ1-1; v_gene: TRBV6-5; abundance: .; CDR3aa: CASSYSFPRGTEAFF
j_gene: TRBJ2-2; v_gene: TRBV5-6; abundance: .; CDR3aa: CASTPGGVNTGELFF
j_gene: TRBJ2-3; v_gene: TRBV19; abundance: medium-sized; CDR3aa: CASSIDTGTDTQYF
j_gene: TRBJ2-7; v_gene: TRBV6-2/TRBV6-3; abundance: .; CDR3aa: CASRPQSGGGPYEQYF
j_gene: TRBJ1-5; v_gene: TRBV28; abundance: .; CDR3aa: CASSFTGGLSNQPQHF
j_gene: TRBJ1-2; v_gene: TRBV6-1; abundance: .; CDR3aa: CASSVTGSPSGYTF
j_gene: TRBJ1-1; v_gene: TRBV6-2/TRBV6-3; abundance: medium-sized; CDR3aa: CASSFGRSTEAFF
j_gene: TRBJ2-1; v_gene: TRBV24-1; abundance: .; CDR3aa: CATARGSYNEQFF
j_gene: TRBJ1-1; v_gene: TRBV5-1; abundance: .; CDR3aa: CASSVQGVGNTEAFF
j_gene: TRBJ2-6; v_gene: TRBV5-8; abundance: .; CDR3aa: CASSSGLSGANVLTF
j_gene: TRBJ1-2; v_gene: TRBV28; abundance: .; CDR3aa: CASKPGQGRGYTF
j_gene: TRBJ2-1; v_gene: TRBV4-3; abundance: .; CDR3aa: CASSQDRSSYNEQFF
j_gene: TRBJ1-1; v_gene: TRBV5-4; abundance: .; CDR3aa: CASSSQRGTEAFF
j_gene: TRBJ1-6; v_gene: TRBV7-2; abundance: medium-sized; CDR3aa: CASSLEDGANSPLHF
j_gene: TRBJ1-3; v_gene: TRBV6-1; abundance: .; CDR3aa: CASSATGLGNTIYF
j_gene: TRBJ2-5; v_gene: TRBV6-6; abundance: .; CDR3aa: CASSYSIRDAETQYF
j_gene: TRBJ2-3; v_gene: TRBV19; abundance: medium-sized; CDR3aa: CASSINAFTDTQYF
j_gene: TRBJ2-6; v_gene: TRBV10-3; abundance: .; CDR3aa: CAISYPTGSGANVLTF
j_gene: TRBJ2-1; v_gene: TRBV6-8; abundance: .; CDR3aa: CASRQGASGEQFF
j_gene: TRBJ2-5; v_gene: TRBV20-1; abundance: .; CDR3aa: CSARRGGIETQYF
j_gene: TRBJ2-1; v_gene: TRBV7-2; abundance: .; CDR3aa: CASSPAGASSYNEQFF
j_gene: TRBJ1-5; v_gene: TRBV19; abundance: medium-sized; CDR3aa: CASSIELGGTHSRPQHF
j_gene: TRBJ1-5; v_gene: TRBV19; abundance: medium-sized; CDR3aa: CASSIGAGTGGLDQPQHF
j_gene: TRBJ1-2; v_gene: TRBV6-2/TRBV6-3; abundance: .; CDR3aa: CASSYSIPDRGYYGYTF
j_gene: TRBJ2-7; v_gene: TRBV4-2; abundance: .; CDR3aa: CASSQDLIDGGLAYEQYF
j_gene: TRBJ1-4; v_gene: TRBV7-2; abundance: .; CDR3aa: CASSFKTGGSEKLFF
j_gene: TRBJ1-1; v_gene: TRBV5-4; abundance: medium-sized; CDR3aa: CASSSAAKGGTEAFF
j_gene: TRBJ2-1; v_gene: TRBV5-6; abundance: .; CDR3aa: CASSSGLADYNEQFF
j_gene: TRBJ1-1; v_gene: TRBV5-6; abundance: .; CDR3aa: CASSLEGRGQDVVDTEAFF
j_gene: TRBJ1-5; v_gene: TRBV15; abundance: medium-sized; CDR3aa: CATSRLGPQHF
j_gene: TRBJ1-5; v_gene: TRBV6-1; abundance: .; CDR3aa: CVSSYSGQPQHF
j_gene: TRBJ2-7; v_gene: TRBV5-6; abundance: .; CDR3aa: CASSIAGTGPYEQYF
j_gene: TRBJ1-2; v_gene: TRBV19; abundance: medium-sized; CDR3aa: CASSPRDRGRGYGYTF
j_gene: TRBJ1-2; v_gene: TRBV13; abundance: medium-sized; CDR3aa: CASSLLGGTNYGYTF
j_gene: TRBJ2-1; v_gene: TRBV15; abundance: medium-sized; CDR3aa: CATSRAGTGYNEQFF
j_gene: TRBJ2-5; v_gene: TRBV6-2/TRBV6-3; abundance: medium-sized; CDR3aa: CASSQGQASETQYF
j_gene: TRBJ2-3; v_gene: TRBV27; abundance: medium-sized; CDR3aa: CASSLQRAGGRADTQYF
j_gene: TRBJ1-2; v_gene: TRBV18; abundance: .; CDR3aa: CASSPDTYGYTF
j_gene: TRBJ2-1; v_gene: TRBV6-6; abundance: medium-sized; CDR3aa: CASSKRGHQSDEQFF
j_gene: TRBJ1-5; v_gene: TRBV5-4; abundance: .; CDR3aa: CASSFNRGNQPQHF
j_gene: TRBJ1-6; v_gene: TRBV6-5; abundance: .; CDR3aa: CASSYSLPSDRQGNSPLHF
j_gene: TRBJ2-1; v_gene: TRBV29-1; abundance: .; CDR3aa: CSEGGDRTYNEQFF